A selection of T cell receptor beta chains follows, all from one sample in a study of blood T cells in healthy people across ages. One entry per CDR3 protein results from TCRdb running MiXCR on the 5' RACE reads. Among under 850,000 distinct CDR3 sequences listed, roughly 40% were seen once. The sequenced sample was blood. All receptors come from a man younger than 35 in good health. Both conserved end residues are part of each CDR3. A D gene is named only where the DNA matches it firmly. Some rows mark clone size as missing; the rest say once, few, many or name a class of expanded clone.

v_gene: TRBV10-3; d_gene: TRBD1; len: 13; abundance: many; j_gene: TRBJ1-2; CDR3aa: CAITSAGGSGYTF; CDR3nt: TGTGCCATCACCTCGGCAGGGGGCTCTGGCTACACCTTC
v_gene: TRBV20-1; d_gene: TRBD2; len: 14; abundance: many; j_gene: TRBJ2-3; CDR3aa: CSARDSGGIDTQYF; CDR3nt: TGCAGTGCTAGAGATAGCGGGGGGATAGATACGCAGTATTTT
v_gene: TRBV7-2; d_gene: TRBD2; len: 15; abundance: NA; j_gene: TRBJ2-5; CDR3aa: CASTNRGRAEETQYF; CDR3nt: TGTGCCAGCACCAACCGCGGGAGGGCCGAGGAGACCCAGTACTTC
v_gene: TRBV5-1; d_gene: NA; len: 14; abundance: many; j_gene: TRBJ2-1; CDR3aa: CASSLATGWNEQFF; CDR3nt: TGCGCCAGCAGCTTGGCCACAGGGTGGAATGAGCAGTTCTTC
v_gene: TRBV12-3/TRBV12-4; d_gene: TRBD1; len: 14; abundance: NA; j_gene: TRBJ1-1; CDR3aa: CASSNDRVDTEAFF; CDR3nt: TGTGCCAGCAGTAACGACAGGGTCGACACTGAAGCTTTCTTT
v_gene: TRBV27; d_gene: NA; len: 14; abundance: NA; j_gene: TRBJ2-7; CDR3aa: CASSVGQNLYEQYF; CDR3nt: TGTGCCAGCAGTGTAGGACAGAACCTCTACGAGCAGTACTTC
v_gene: TRBV30; d_gene: TRBD2; len: 14; abundance: NA; j_gene: TRBJ2-7; CDR3aa: CAWSGLAGNNEQYF; CDR3nt: TGTGCCTGGAGTGGACTAGCGGGGAACAATGAGCAGTACTTC
v_gene: TRBV29-1; d_gene: TRBD1; len: 13; abundance: few; j_gene: TRBJ1-4; CDR3aa: CSVSGGPNEKLFF; CDR3nt: TGCAGCGTTTCAGGGGGTCCTAATGAAAAACTGTTTTTT
v_gene: TRBV7-2; d_gene: NA; len: 14; abundance: many; j_gene: TRBJ2-3; CDR3aa: CASSVGGSLDTQYF; CDR3nt: TGTGCCAGCAGCGTAGGTGGATCCCTGGATACGCAGTATTTT
v_gene: TRBV7-2; d_gene: TRBD2; len: 19; abundance: NA; j_gene: TRBJ2-1; CDR3aa: CASSPFGTSGGDGYNEQFF; CDR3nt: TGTGCCAGCAGCCCGTTCGGGACTAGCGGGGGGGATGGCTACAATGAGCAGTTCTTC
v_gene: TRBV28; d_gene: NA; len: 20; abundance: NA; j_gene: TRBJ2-2; CDR3aa: CASSLKGPGQGYENTGELFF; CDR3nt: TGTGCCAGCAGTTTAAAAGGACCAGGCCAGGGATACGAAAACACCGGGGAGCTGTTTTTT
v_gene: TRBV6-5; d_gene: TRBD2; len: 16; abundance: NA; j_gene: TRBJ2-7; CDR3aa: CASSYRGGGIYNEQYF; CDR3nt: TGTGCCAGCAGTTACCGGGGCGGGGGGATCTACAATGAGCAGTACTTC
v_gene: TRBV3-1; d_gene: TRBD1; len: 14; abundance: few; j_gene: TRBJ2-5; CDR3aa: CASRGTGRSETQYF; CDR3nt: TGTGCCAGCAGGGGGACAGGCCGGTCGGAGACCCAGTACTTC
v_gene: TRBV7-6; d_gene: NA; len: 15; abundance: few; j_gene: TRBJ2-1; CDR3aa: CASSPLAVTYNEQFF; CDR3nt: TGTGCCAGCAGCCCCCTGGCGGTCACTTACAATGAGCAGTTCTTC
v_gene: TRBV7-6; d_gene: NA; len: 12; abundance: few; j_gene: TRBJ2-3; CDR3aa: CASILHTDTQYF; CDR3nt: TGTGCCAGCATCTTGCATACAGATACGCAGTATTTT
v_gene: TRBV25-1; d_gene: NA; len: 14; abundance: few; j_gene: TRBJ1-1; CDR3aa: CASSESGDYTEAFF; CDR3nt: TGTGCCAGCAGTGAATCGGGGGACTACACTGAAGCTTTCTTT
v_gene: TRBV6-2/TRBV6-3; d_gene: NA; len: 13; abundance: few; j_gene: TRBJ1-1; CDR3aa: CASSYSRTQEAFF; CDR3nt: TGTGCCAGCAGTTACTCCCGGACACAAGAAGCTTTCTTT
v_gene: TRBV12-3/TRBV12-4; d_gene: TRBD1; len: 15; abundance: NA; j_gene: TRBJ1-6; CDR3aa: CASSGTGAGNSPLHF; CDR3nt: TGTGCCAGCAGCGGGACAGGGGCCGGGAATTCACCCCTCCACTTT
v_gene: TRBV20-1; d_gene: TRBD2; len: 16; abundance: many; j_gene: TRBJ2-7; CDR3aa: CSVLGGSGGSSYEQYF; CDR3nt: TGCAGTGTACTAGGTGGTAGCGGGGGCTCCTCCTACGAGCAGTACTTC
v_gene: TRBV5-1; d_gene: TRBD2; len: 16; abundance: NA; j_gene: TRBJ2-2; CDR3aa: CASSPSGGALTGELFF; CDR3nt: TGCGCCAGCAGCCCCAGCGGGGGGGCCCTCACCGGGGAGCTGTTTTTT
v_gene: TRBV20-1; d_gene: NA; len: 14; abundance: few; j_gene: TRBJ1-6; CDR3aa: CSAYTRTDNSPLHF; CDR3nt: TGCAGTGCCTACACCCGGACAGACAATTCACCCCTCCACTTT
v_gene: TRBV7-2; d_gene: NA; len: 14; abundance: few; j_gene: TRBJ2-1; CDR3aa: CASSFQGVLLEQFF; CDR3nt: TGTGCCAGCAGCTTTCAGGGTGTTTTACTTGAGCAGTTCTTC
v_gene: TRBV7-2; d_gene: NA; len: 15; abundance: few; j_gene: TRBJ1-5; CDR3aa: CASSVGGDSNQPQHF; CDR3nt: TGTGCCAGCAGCGTCGGAGGGGATAGCAATCAGCCCCAGCATTTT
v_gene: TRBV29-1; d_gene: NA; len: 13; abundance: NA; j_gene: TRBJ1-2; CDR3aa: CSAEGLGHYGYTF; CDR3nt: TGCAGCGCCGAAGGGTTGGGACACTATGGCTACACCTTC
v_gene: TRBV18; d_gene: NA; len: 16; abundance: NA; j_gene: TRBJ2-2; CDR3aa: CASSPPEAPNTGELFF; CDR3nt: TGTGCCAGCTCCCCTCCCGAGGCACCAAACACCGGGGAGCTGTTTTTT
v_gene: TRBV7-6; d_gene: NA; len: 13; abundance: once; j_gene: TRBJ2-3; CDR3aa: CASSSPLRDTQYF; CDR3nt: TGTGCCAGCAGCTCTCCCCTTCGAGATACGCAGTATTTT
v_gene: TRBV4-2; d_gene: NA; len: 13; abundance: NA; j_gene: TRBJ2-3; CDR3aa: CASRSQGTDTQYF; CDR3nt: TGTGCCAGCAGGTCCCAGGGGACAGATACGCAGTATTTT
v_gene: TRBV7-2; d_gene: NA; len: 12; abundance: NA; j_gene: TRBJ1-1; CDR3aa: CASSLGAAEAFF; CDR3nt: TGTGCCAGCAGCTTAGGGGCAGCAGAAGCTTTCTTT
v_gene: TRBV20-1; d_gene: NA; len: 14; abundance: NA; j_gene: TRBJ2-4; CDR3aa: CSARSTQDRNIQYF; CDR3nt: TGCAGTGCTAGATCCACCCAGGACAGAAACATTCAGTACTTC
v_gene: TRBV7-2; d_gene: NA; len: 14; abundance: few; j_gene: TRBJ2-3; CDR3aa: CASSGDGWADTQYF; CDR3nt: TGTGCCAGCTCTGGTGACGGATGGGCAGATACGCAGTATTTT
v_gene: TRBV4-1; d_gene: TRBD1; len: 16; abundance: NA; j_gene: TRBJ1-2; CDR3aa: CASNNAAGTETYGYTF; CDR3nt: TGCGCCAGCAACAACGCGGCGGGGACAGAAACCTATGGCTACACCTTC
v_gene: TRBV6-5; d_gene: TRBD2; len: 14; abundance: many; j_gene: TRBJ2-3; CDR3aa: CATQGRATTDTQYF; CDR3nt: TGTGCCACCCAAGGGAGGGCCACCACAGATACGCAGTATTTT
v_gene: TRBV12-3/TRBV12-4; d_gene: TRBD1; len: 13; abundance: few; j_gene: TRBJ1-1; CDR3aa: CASSPRQGAEAFF; CDR3nt: TGTGCCAGCAGTCCCAGACAGGGCGCTGAAGCTTTCTTT
v_gene: TRBV7-2; d_gene: NA; len: 12; abundance: NA; j_gene: TRBJ2-1; CDR3aa: CASSLADKSPFF; CDR3nt: TGTGCCAGCAGCTTAGCGGATAAGTCTCCGTTCTTC
v_gene: TRBV20-1; d_gene: NA; len: 13; abundance: NA; j_gene: TRBJ2-1; CDR3aa: CSANPSVRNEQFF; CDR3nt: TGCAGTGCCAACCCGAGTGTGAGGAATGAGCAGTTCTTC
v_gene: TRBV9; d_gene: TRBD2; len: 16; abundance: NA; j_gene: TRBJ2-1; CDR3aa: CASSVDSGGFQETQFF; CDR3nt: TGTGCCAGCAGCGTAGATAGCGGGGGGTTCCAAGAGACCCAGTTCTTC
v_gene: TRBV12-3/TRBV12-4; d_gene: NA; len: 15; abundance: NA; j_gene: TRBJ2-2; CDR3aa: CASSFNLRSTGELFF; CDR3nt: TGTGCCAGCAGTTTCAATCTTCGGAGCACCGGGGAGCTGTTTTTT
v_gene: TRBV2; d_gene: TRBD1; len: 14; abundance: NA; j_gene: TRBJ1-4; CDR3aa: CASRTQGAGEKLFF; CDR3nt: TGTGCCAGCAGGACACAGGGGGCTGGTGAAAAACTGTTTTTT
v_gene: TRBV28; d_gene: TRBD2; len: 14; abundance: NA; j_gene: TRBJ2-1; CDR3aa: CASSFYRTSDEQFF; CDR3nt: TGTGCCAGCAGTTTCTACCGGACTAGCGATGAGCAGTTCTTC
v_gene: TRBV12-3/TRBV12-4; d_gene: NA; len: 15; abundance: many; j_gene: TRBJ1-6; CDR3aa: CASSSTGTGDSPLHF; CDR3nt: TGTGCCAGCAGTTCGACCGGGACTGGCGATTCACCCCTCCACTTT
v_gene: TRBV6-1; d_gene: NA; len: 13; abundance: few; j_gene: TRBJ1-2; CDR3aa: CASSDSAGYGYTF; CDR3nt: TGTGCCAGCAGTGACTCGGCAGGCTATGGCTACACCTTC
v_gene: TRBV12-3/TRBV12-4; d_gene: NA; len: 14; abundance: many; j_gene: TRBJ2-7; CDR3aa: CASSSGQGSTEQYF; CDR3nt: TGTGCCAGCAGTTCTGGCCAGGGGTCTACGGAGCAGTACTTC
v_gene: TRBV4-1; d_gene: NA; len: 16; abundance: NA; j_gene: TRBJ2-3; CDR3aa: CASSHGFGGLGDTQYF; CDR3nt: TGCGCCAGCAGCCACGGTTTCGGGGGCTTAGGAGATACGCAGTATTTT
v_gene: TRBV10-3; d_gene: TRBD2; len: 17; abundance: many; j_gene: TRBJ2-1; CDR3aa: CAISESASGGARNEQFF; CDR3nt: TGTGCCATCAGTGAGTCGGCCAGCGGGGGGGCGAGGAATGAGCAGTTCTTC
v_gene: TRBV2; d_gene: NA; len: 13; abundance: NA; j_gene: TRBJ1-1; CDR3aa: CASSESSNTEAFF; CDR3nt: TGTGCCAGCAGTGAAAGTTCGAACACTGAAGCTTTCTTT
v_gene: TRBV12-3/TRBV12-4; d_gene: TRBD1; len: 14; abundance: NA; j_gene: TRBJ2-5; CDR3aa: CASSATGGRETQYF; CDR3nt: TGTGCCAGCAGTGCCACAGGGGGCCGGGAGACCCAGTACTTC
v_gene: TRBV4-2; d_gene: NA; len: 15; abundance: few; j_gene: TRBJ1-4; CDR3aa: CASSPFRDTNEKLFF; CDR3nt: TGTGCCAGCAGCCCTTTCCGGGACACTAATGAAAAACTGTTTTTT
v_gene: TRBV12-3/TRBV12-4; d_gene: NA; len: 14; abundance: few; j_gene: TRBJ1-1; CDR3aa: CASTSGHSNTEAFF; CDR3nt: TGTGCCAGCACTTCGGGACACTCTAACACTGAAGCTTTCTTT
v_gene: TRBV12-3/TRBV12-4; d_gene: TRBD2; len: 15; abundance: NA; j_gene: TRBJ2-7; CDR3aa: CASSPSRLAGGEQYF; CDR3nt: TGTGCCAGCAGTCCCTCTCGACTAGCGGGTGGCGAGCAGTACTTC
v_gene: TRBV7-3; d_gene: TRBD2; len: 13; abundance: many; j_gene: TRBJ2-5; CDR3aa: CASSLLAGNEQYF; CDR3nt: TGTGCCAGCAGCTTACTAGCGGGGAATGAGCAGTACTTC
v_gene: TRBV15; d_gene: TRBD2; len: 18; abundance: few; j_gene: TRBJ2-3; CDR3aa: CATSRARRASGLTDTQYF; CDR3nt: TGTGCCACCAGCAGAGCGAGGAGAGCTAGCGGCCTCACAGATACGCAGTATTTT
v_gene: TRBV20-1; d_gene: NA; len: 12; abundance: NA; j_gene: TRBJ1-4; CDR3aa: CSAGPGNEKLFF; CDR3nt: TGCAGTGCAGGGCCTGGTAATGAAAAACTGTTTTTT
v_gene: TRBV30; d_gene: NA; len: 13; abundance: few; j_gene: TRBJ1-1; CDR3aa: CAWSWTKNTEAFF; CDR3nt: TGTGCCTGGAGTTGGACAAAAAACACTGAAGCTTTCTTT
v_gene: TRBV18; d_gene: NA; len: 17; abundance: many; j_gene: TRBJ1-2; CDR3aa: CASSPPNAGQILYGYTF; CDR3nt: TGTGCCAGCTCACCACCGAACGCAGGGCAGATCCTCTATGGCTACACCTTC
v_gene: TRBV6-5; d_gene: TRBD1; len: 16; abundance: few; j_gene: TRBJ2-2; CDR3aa: CASRWPGTGDTGELFF; CDR3nt: TGTGCCAGCAGATGGCCCGGGACAGGTGACACCGGGGAGCTGTTTTTT